Below are 8 T cell receptor beta chains sequenced from a single sample in a study of shared clonotypes between healthy human individuals. CD8 cells classed as naive were CD45RO-negative and positively selected for CCR7, excluding terminally differentiated effector memory CD45RA+ cells. TCRdb's table, derived via immunoSEQ multiplex PCR, lists solely in-frame clones and lacks some. The sample lists about 2.1 million clones; just over 90% were seen once. Sequencing was performed on naive CD8+ T cells from PBMCs. The source is a man aged 18 to 29 in good health. Some clones in this sample may be carry-over from other donors' samples.

This chain uses TRBV4-3 with TRBJ1-5, with 8 bases aligning to TRBD1. The CDR3 has 15 residues. The V and J ends lost 3 bases and 6 bases, in that order; junction bases with no gene match: 7. Germline CDR1 LGHNA, CDR2 YSLEER. The DNA for the CDR3 is TGCGCCAGCAGCCAGGTACAGGGGGTTGGTCAGCCCCAGCATTTT. Protein: CASSQVQGVGQPQHF.

The chain combines TRBV19 with TRBJ2-5; D unclear. This CDR3 is built from 15 residues. Germline values: CDR1 LNHDA, CDR2 SQIVND (reference sequence). Trimming pared 3 bases from V and 1 base from J, leaving 12 bases between. This chain's CDR3 is CASSIGGAPQETQYF. In DNA form, the CDR3 reads TGTGCCAGTAGTATCGGCGGCGCCCCCCAAGAGACCCAGTACTTC.

The chain couples TRBV4-1 to TRBJ2-3; the D gene is possibly TRBD2 (6 bases). The germline V gene has CDR1 MGHRA and CDR2 YSYEKL. CDR3 length: 16 amino acids. Between the trimmed V and J ends, which lost 1 base and 6 bases, there was a span of 17 bases. In nucleotides, the CDR3 is TGCGCCAGCAGCCAAGGACGACTAGAGCGCATGGATACGCAGTATTTT. Translation gives CASSQGRLERMDTQYF.

The chain uses TRBV7-6 and TRBJ2-7, with D possibly being TRBD1 or TRBD2 (5 bases each). This CDR3 comprises 13 residues. In germline, CDR1 is SGHVS, CDR2 FNYEAQ. Deletions cut 0 bases from V and 5 bases from J, with 8 bases between. As DNA, the CDR3 is TGTGCCAGCAGCTTAGCGAGGGACGACGAGCAGTACTTC. Encoded protein: CASSLARDDEQYF.

Written as DNA, the CDR3 is TGTGCCAGCAGCGACAGGTCCTTTAAGTCCTACGAGCAGTACTTC. It yields the protein CASSDRSFKSYEQYF. The chain carries TRBV7-8 and TRBJ2-7; the D gene is possibly TRBD1 (6 bases). This CDR3 has 15 amino acids. Trimming shortened V by 5 bases and J by 1 base, and 15 bases separated the two germline ends. Germline CDR1 reads SGHVS; CDR2 reads FQNEAQ.

The V call is TRBV5-1, the J call TRBJ2-7; 7 positions match TRBD2. The CDR3 is 15 residues long. Trimming removed 0 bases from V and 4 bases from J; junction bases left unmatched: 7. Germline V gives CDR1 SGHRS, CDR2 YFSETQ. CDR3 DNA: TGCGCCAGCAGCTTGGTTGGCGGGAGCGGATACGAGCAGTACTTC. It yields the protein CASSLVGGSGYEQYF.

This clone appeared a single time. The rearrangement links TRBV28 to TRBJ1-2, with no clear D. Per the germline V gene, CDR1 is MDHEN and CDR2 is SYDVKM. The CDR3 loop spans 13 amino acids. With 2 bases removed from V and 6 bases from J, the gap between germline ends came to 10 bases. The CDR3 reads CASSLGEPHGYTF. Written as DNA, the CDR3 is TGTGCCAGCAGTTTAGGAGAGCCCCATGGCTACACCTTC.

The chain couples TRBV7-3 to TRBJ1-3, with D perhaps TRBD1 (5 bases). CDR1 and CDR2 (germline): SGHTA, FQGTGA. The CDR3 length is 14 residues. V was shortened by 1 base and J by 8 bases, with 12 bases between the two germline ends. The CDR3 here is CASSLNGAVDTIYF. DNA for the CDR3: TGTGCCAGCAGCTTAAACGGGGCAGTGGACACCATATATTTT.